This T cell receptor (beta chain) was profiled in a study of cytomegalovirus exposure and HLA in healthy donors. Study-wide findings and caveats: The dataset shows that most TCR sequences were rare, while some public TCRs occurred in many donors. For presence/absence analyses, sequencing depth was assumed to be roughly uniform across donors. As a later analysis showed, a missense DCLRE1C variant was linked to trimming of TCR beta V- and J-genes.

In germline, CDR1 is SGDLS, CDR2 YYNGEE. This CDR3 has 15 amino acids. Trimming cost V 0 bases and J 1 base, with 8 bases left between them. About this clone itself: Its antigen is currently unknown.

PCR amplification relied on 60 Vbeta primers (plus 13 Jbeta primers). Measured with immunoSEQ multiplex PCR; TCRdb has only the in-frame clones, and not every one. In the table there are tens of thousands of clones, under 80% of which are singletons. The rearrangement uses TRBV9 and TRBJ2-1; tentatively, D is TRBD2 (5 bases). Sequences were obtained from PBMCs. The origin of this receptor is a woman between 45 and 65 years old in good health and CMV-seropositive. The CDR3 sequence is CASSVGSGSYNEQFF. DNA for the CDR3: TGTGCCAGCAGCGTAGGAAGCGGATCCTACAATGAGCAGTTCTTC.